One sample yielded the 23 T cell receptor beta chains listed below, sequenced in a study of response to subunit inactivated influenza vaccine. From the RT-PCR reads, TCRdb called clonotypes with MiXCR, one entry per CDR3 protein. The table has about 650,000 distinct CDR3 sequences, around a sixth seen once. Sequenced material: PBMCs from blood, taken 11 to 12 days after vaccination. Receptors were obtained from a man aged 50-59 years who received an inactivated influenza vaccine.

This chain joins TRBV20-1 and TRBJ2-3; TRBD1 aligns across 10 bases. After removal of 6 bases from V and 4 bases from J, the junction contained 7 bases not matched to a gene. Germline CDR1 and CDR2: DFQATT and SNEGSKA (reference sequence). The CDR3 has 14 amino acids. The CDR3 is CSAPGQGSSDTQYF. The CDR3 DNA reads TGCAGTGCCCCGGGACAGGGGTCTTCAGATACGCAGTATTTT.

V gene TRBV4-1 combines with J gene TRBJ2-5, with D possibly being TRBD1 (7 bases). The CDR3 consists of 15 residues. Trimming removed 2 bases at V and 5 bases at J, with 15 bases between. Germline assignment: CDR1 MGHRA and CDR2 YSYEKL. For the CDR3, the DNA is TGCGCCAGCAGCCAACGTTGGCAGGGGGGCGAGACCCAGTACTTC. As protein: CASSQRWQGGETQYF.

This clonotype occurred a few times. V usage is TRBV20-1 and J usage is TRBJ1-4, with TRBD1 as a possible D gene (6 bases). The germline V and J ends were trimmed by 3 bases and 3 bases, with 11 bases remaining between them. From germline, CDR1 is DFQATT and CDR2 SNEGSKA (reference sequence). The CDR3 totals 14 residues. CDR3 DNA sequence: TGCAGTGCTAGCGGGGGGCAGTCTAATGAAAAACTGTTTTTT. It codes for CSASGGQSNEKLFF.

This clonotype was observed a handful of times. The chain is built from TRBV25-1 and TRBJ1-6; TRBD1 aligns across 8 bases. In germline, CDR1 is MGHDK, CDR2 SYGVNS. Losses at the gene ends were 4 bases for V and 9 bases for J; bases not matched to a gene: 2. The CDR3 runs to 13 residues. CDR3 nucleotide sequence: TGTGCCAGCAGTGCCAGGGGGCTTTCACCCCTCCACTTT. Protein: CASSARGLSPLHF.

This clonotype appeared a few times. The junction does not match germline at one end; this may be a read error. The chain carries TRBV12-3 or TRBV12-4 and TRBJ2-5; D is possibly TRBD1 (5 bases). The CDR3 contains 12 residues. The CDR3 region has the DNA TGTGCCAGCAGCTCTCGCGCGGACATAAAATGCTTC. Its translation: CASSSRADIKCF.

This chain connects TRBV5-6 to TRBJ2-7; D is tentatively TRBD1 or TRBD2 (6 bases each). Germline-derived CDR1 and CDR2 are SGHDT and YYEEEE. V was shortened by 6 bases and J by 7 bases, with 17 bases between the two germline ends. The CDR3 is 13 residues long. The CDR3: CASMQGPGGEQYF. CDR3 DNA: TGTGCCAGCATGCAGGGGCCCGGGGGTGAGCAGTACTTC.

The chain carries TRBV20-1 and TRBJ2-5; a possible D gene is TRBD1 (5 bases). The V gene lost 3 bases and the J gene lost 4 bases, with 12 bases spanning the gap. Germline loops: CDR1 DFQATT, CDR2 SNEGSKA (reference sequence). The CDR3 loop spans 13 amino acids. Here the CDR3 reads CSASLHRRETQYF. The CDR3 nucleotides are TGCAGTGCTAGTCTTCACAGGCGAGAGACCCAGTACTTC.

Regarding this clonotype: Sequence at one end of the junction differs from germline and may be a read error. This chain links TRBV12-3 or TRBV12-4 with TRBJ2-1; no clear D. The CDR3 totals 11 residues. The CDR3 DNA is TGTGCCAGCAGTTCGAACAAGGAGCAGTTCTTC. Amino acid sequence: CASSSNKEQFF.

This clonotype was seen a few times. The CDR3 here is CASRTTSGRVDYEQYF. In DNA form, the CDR3 reads TGTGCCAGCAGAACGACTAGCGGGAGGGTTGACTACGAGCAGTACTTC. This chain joins TRBV6-2 or TRBV6-3 and TRBJ2-7; 14 nucleotides line up with TRBD2. CDR3 length: 16 residues. Trimming took 6 bases from V and 3 from J; bases not matched to a gene: 7. Germline CDR1 MNHEY, CDR2 SVGEGT.

This sequence joins TRBV6-2 or TRBV6-3 and TRBJ2-3, with D maybe TRBD2 (6 bases). Germline V lookup: CDR1 MNHEY, CDR2 SVGEGT. Trimming took off 1 base at V and 1 base at J, with 18 bases between the two ends. This CDR3 has 18 amino acids. The CDR3 DNA sequence: TGTGCCAGCAGTTACTGGGACTTGCAGATGGGGGGCACAGATACGCAGTATTTT. This gives the protein CASSYWDLQMGGTDTQYF.

This clonotype was observed a few times. The rearrangement joins TRBV29-1 to TRBJ2-1, with 8 bases lining up with TRBD2. Germline CDR1 SQVTM, CDR2 ANQGSEA. After removal of 7 bases from V and 6 bases from J, the junction contained 14 bases not matched to a gene. The CDR3 sequence is 15 residues long. This chain's CDR3 is CSAQVWREDRNEQFF. CDR3 DNA: TGCAGCGCTCAGGTCTGGCGGGAGGACCGCAATGAGCAGTTCTTC.

The chain links TRBV11-2 to TRBJ2-2, with TRBD2 identical over 7 bases. This CDR3 region has 17 residues. V shed 5 bases and J 6 bases; nucleotides not matched to a gene: 15. Germline CDR1 SGHAT, CDR2 FQNNGV. The CDR3 protein is CASSLGTMSSVAGELFF. DNA for the CDR3: TGTGCCAGCAGCCTCGGGACTATGTCTTCCGTCGCCGGGGAGCTGTTTTTT.

This chain links TRBV5-6 with TRBJ1-2, with no clear D. Germline CDR1 reads SGHDT; CDR2 reads YYEEEE. Trimming cost V 4 bases and J 8 bases, with 15 bases left between them. CDR3 length: 13 amino acids. CDR3 sequence (DNA): TGTGCCAGCAGCCTGCGACGGCCTAACGGCTACACCTTC. Encoded protein: CASSLRRPNGYTF. Variable domain in full (rest from reference TRBV5-6 and TRBJ1-2): DAGVTQSPTHLIKTRGQQVTLRCSPKSGHDTVSWYQQALGQGPQFIFQYYEEEERQRGNFPDRFSGHQFPNYSSELNVNALLLGDSALYLCASSLRRPNGYTFGSGTRLTVV.

This clonotype was seen a handful of times. The chain combines TRBV25-1 with TRBJ2-7, with 11 bases matching TRBD1. J lost 6 bases, V lost 2 bases, and 6 bases had no gene match. The CDR3 covers 15 residues. Germline V lookup: CDR1 MGHDK, CDR2 SYGVNS. The CDR3 DNA sequence: TGTGCCAGCAGTGAACTCGGGGGACAGGGGGGCGAGCAGTACTTC. This encodes CASSELGGQGGEQYF.

This clonotype has just a few counts. The chain is built from TRBV4-3 and TRBJ2-2; D call uncertain. This CDR3 has 15 residues. The V end lost 0 bases, the J end lost 0 bases, and 5 bases lay between the germline ends. The germline CDR1 and CDR2 sequences are LGHNA and YSLEER. The CDR3 DNA is TGCGCCAGCAGCCAAGATAACGCGAACACCGGGGAGCTGTTTTTT. Amino acids: CASSQDNANTGELFF.

This clonotype has ten or more counts. The chain uses TRBV7-2 and TRBJ2-1, with 8 bases matching TRBD2. The CDR3 covers 15 residues. Germline lookup yields CDR1 SGHTA and CDR2 FQGNSA. Unmatched junction bases numbered 3, after V lost 2 bases and J lost 3 bases. CDR3 in amino acids: CASSLMSGSYNEQFF. DNA of the CDR3: TGTGCCAGCAGCTTAATGAGCGGGAGCTACAATGAGCAGTTCTTC.

In its sample, this clonotype was seen a few times. The genes are TRBV20-1 and TRBJ2-2; TRBD2 aligns across 11 bases. The CDR3 contains 16 residues. Looked up from germline, CDR1 is DFQATT and CDR2 is SNEGSKA (reference sequence). With 5 bases clipped from V and 2 bases from J, the junction kept 7 bases outside the gene matches. CDR3 protein: CSAFSGRAENTGELFF. Written as DNA, the CDR3 is TGCAGTGCTTTTAGCGGGAGGGCAGAAAACACCGGGGAGCTGTTTTTT.

This clonotype was counted a few times. The chain has TRBV19 and TRBJ2-1; D not resolved. V lost 1 base to trimming and J lost 7 bases, with 14 bases between them. The length of the CDR3 is 15 residues. CDR1 LNHDA and CDR2 SQIVND come from the germline V gene (reference sequence). The CDR3 loop is CASSIGWGMGNEQFF. CDR3 sequence (DNA): TGTGCCAGTAGTATAGGTTGGGGTATGGGGAATGAGCAGTTCTTC.

The chain recombines TRBV7-9 with TRBJ1-2; TRBD1 might be the D (6 bases). The CDR3 totals 16 residues. CDR1 SEHNR and CDR2 FQNEAQ come from the germline V gene (reference sequence). Deletions cut 2 bases from V and 1 base from J, with 14 bases between. CDR3 sequence reads: CASSLYGRGINYGYTF. The CDR3 DNA follows: TGTGCCAGCAGCTTATATGGGAGGGGGATTAACTATGGCTACACCTTC.

The CDR3 loop reads CSVSLGPIEAQYF. The CDR3 nucleotides are TGCAGCGTATCCCTCGGGCCCATAGAGGCGCAGTACTTC. The chain uses TRBV29-1 and TRBJ2-7; D remains unclear. This CDR3 is built from 13 residues. V was cut by 6 bases and J by 9 bases, with 21 bases left in between. Per the germline V gene, CDR1 is SQVTM and CDR2 is ANQGSEA.

The chain is built from TRBV7-2 and TRBJ2-1; D uncertain. The CDR3 covers 14 residues. V lost 3 bases, J lost 0 bases, and 6 bases lay in between. Germline V gene lookup returns CDR1 SGHTA and CDR2 FQGNSA. The CDR3 sequence is CASSFSDSYNEQFF. The DNA for the CDR3 is TGTGCCAGCAGCTTTTCAGACTCCTACAATGAGCAGTTCTTC.

The chain links TRBV29-1 to TRBJ1-1; 11 bases are shared with TRBD1. CDR1 and CDR2 (germline): SQVTM, ANQGSEA. This CDR3 has 14 amino acids. V trimming: 7 bases; J trimming: 6 bases; junction bases outside the gene matches: 10. CDR3 DNA sequence: TGCAGCGCCAAGCCCCCGGGACAGGGGGCTGAAGCTTTCTTT. Its translation is CSAKPPGQGAEAFF.

This chain links TRBV28 with TRBJ2-7; 7 positions agree with TRBD1. V was clipped by 5 bases and J by 2 bases; unmatched bases: 9. The CDR3 has 15 residues. Germline V gene lookup returns CDR1 MDHEN and CDR2 SYDVKM. As DNA, the CDR3 is TGTGCCAGCAGTCCATGGGGGACAGCCACCTACGAGCAGTACTTC. Translating gives CASSPWGTATYEQYF.